This entry lists 21 T cell receptor beta chains sequenced from one sample in a study of blood T cell repertoires in COVID-19 (dated by TCRdb to about 2020). Libraries were made using the immunoSEQ multiplex PCR assay. TCRdb obtained this table from immuneACCESS and retained in-frame rearrangements with V and J assigned. These tables miss some clones; where compared with another copy, unresolved V genes account for less than half of the shortfall, and the remainder is unexplained. The sample contains 220,000 or so clones, 90% of them found a single time. Clones ranked in the top ten supply roughly 16% of the sample. Sequenced material: PBMCs or T cells enriched from blood (not recorded which). Source of these receptors: a man younger than 45 who had been exposed to COVID-19.

The chain has TRBV11-2 and TRBJ2-6; 13 bases are shared with TRBD2. CDR1 SGHAT and CDR2 FQNNGV come from the germline V gene. The CDR3 is 18 residues long. Losses at the gene ends were 3 bases for V and 0 bases for J; bases not matched to a gene: 2. CDR3: CASSLTSGGSSGANVLTF. CDR3 DNA sequence: TGTGCCAGCAGCTTGACTAGCGGGGGGTCCTCTGGGGCCAACGTCCTGACTTTC. The whole variable domain, remainder taken from reference TRBV11-2 and TRBJ2-6, is EAGVAQSPRYKIIEKRQSVAFWCNPISGHATLYWYQQILGQGPKLLIQFQNNGVVDDSQLPKDRFSAERLKGVDSTLKIQPAKLEDSAVYLCASSLTSGGSSGANVLTFGAGSRLTVL.

The gene calls are TRBV30 and TRBJ1-6, with D tentatively TRBD1 (6 bases). Trimming pared 4 bases from V and 9 bases from J, leaving 13 bases between. The CDR3 is 13 amino acids. Germline values: CDR1 GTSNPN, CDR2 SVGIG (reference sequence). CDR3 sequence (DNA): TGTGCCTGGAAAGGCAGGGGTACTTCACCCCTCCACTTT. It specifies CAWKGRGTSPLHF.

The count of this clone is one. This sequence joins TRBV6-5 and TRBJ1-1; 7 bases map to TRBD1. CDR1 and CDR2 (germline): MNHEY, SVGAGI. J gave up 5 bases and V 5 bases, and 8 bases lay outside the gene matches. The CDR3 is 14 amino acids. This CDR3 reads CASSPRQGETEAFF. CDR3 coding DNA: TGTGCCAGCAGTCCGAGACAGGGTGAGACTGAAGCTTTCTTT.

V and J are TRBV5-1 and TRBJ1-1; D call uncertain. Germline values: CDR1 SGHRS, CDR2 YFSETQ. V dropped 7 bases and J dropped 4 bases, with 11 bases sitting between them. The CDR3 covers 12 residues. DNA for the CDR3: TGCGCCAGCTCCCCGAGCGGCACTGAAGCTTTCTTT. This sequence encodes CASSPSGTEAFF.

This clone has ten or more counts. The genes are TRBV6-2 or TRBV6-3 and TRBJ2-5, with TRBD1 matching 9 bases. CDR3 length: 16 amino acids. The trim removed 6 bases at V and 6 bases at J, leaving 14 bases unmatched. Germline V gives CDR1 MNHEY, CDR2 SVGEGT. In DNA, the CDR3 is TGTGCCAGCAGCCCCCCGGGGGACAGGGTCTCCAAGACCCAGTACTTC. Translating it yields CASSPPGDRVSKTQYF.

With regard to this clone: The same CDR3 is also encoded by other DNA sequences in this sample. The genes are TRBV7-2 and TRBJ2-7; D is undetermined. Trimming left V 1 base short and J 4 bases short, with 8 bases between. This CDR3 comprises 13 residues. The germline gives CDR1 SGHTA, CDR2 FQGNSA. The CDR3 is CASSLGREYEQYF. CDR3 DNA sequence: TGTGCCAGCAGCTTAGGTCGCGAATACGAGCAGTACTTC.

The chain links TRBV7-2 to TRBJ2-1; no reliable D call. This CDR3 spans 11 amino acids. Trimming stripped 5 bases from V and 10 bases from J, with 9 bases between. Germline V gives CDR1 SGHTA, CDR2 FQGNSA. The CDR3 sequence is CASSRAREQFF. CDR3 DNA sequence: TGTGCCAGCAGCCGAGCCCGGGAGCAGTTCTTC. Looking up the rest from reference TRBV7-2 and TRBJ2-1 gives the full variable domain: GAGVSQSPSNKVTEKGKDVELRCDPISGHTALYWYRQSLGQGLEFLIYFQGNSAPDKSGLPSDRFSAERTGGSVSTLTIQRTQQEDSAVYLCASSRAREQFFGPGTRLTVL.

The chain links TRBV15 to TRBJ2-7; 8 bases agree with TRBD1. The CDR3 loop spans 16 amino acids. The V and J ends lost 3 bases and 5 bases, in that order; junction bases with no gene match: 12. Germline V gene sequence: CDR1 LNHNV, CDR2 YYDKDF (reference sequence). In DNA, the CDR3 is TGTGCCACCAGCAGTGTCGGGACAGGAGTGTGGCACGAGCAGTACTTC. Translation gives CATSSVGTGVWHEQYF.

The chain joins TRBV19 to TRBJ1-2, with D unresolved. Germline V CDR1 and CDR2: LNHDA, SQIVND (reference sequence). The CDR3 has 12 amino acids. Trimming stripped 11 bases from V and 8 bases from J, with 18 bases between. CDR3 nucleotides: TGTGCCTCCGCGGTCGGGGATGGGGGCTACACCTTC. This gives the protein CASAVGDGGYTF.

V gene TRBV19 combines with J gene TRBJ2-3; D is unclear. The CDR3 runs 13 residues. Germline V gene data show CDR1 as LNHDA and CDR2 as SQIVND (reference sequence). V was clipped by 4 bases and J by 3 bases, with 8 bases between them. CDR3 sequence reads: CASSKSYTDTQYF. The CDR3 coding sequence is TGTGCCAGTAGTAAGTCCTATACAGATACGCAGTATTTT.

The V gene is TRBV19, the J gene TRBJ1-1; the match to TRBD1 covers 10 bases. Germline CDR1 LNHDA, CDR2 SQIVND (reference sequence). J lost 6 bases, V lost 5 bases, and 15 bases had no gene match. This CDR3 is built from 17 residues. The CDR3 loop is CASSVDRGRLVKPEAFF. The CDR3 DNA reads TGTGCCAGTAGTGTCGACAGGGGGCGCCTTGTGAAACCTGAAGCTTTCTTT.

The V and J genes are TRBV5-1 and TRBJ1-5; D perhaps matches TRBD1 (6 bases). V gave up 0 bases and J gave up 7 bases, with 14 bases separating them. Germline values: CDR1 SGHRS, CDR2 YFSETQ. The CDR3 length is 15 residues. This CDR3 reads CASSLEPGAGQPQHF. The CDR3 DNA is TGCGCCAGCAGCTTGGAGCCAGGGGCCGGGCAGCCCCAGCATTTT.

The rearrangement uses TRBV9 and TRBJ2-2; weak D call: TRBD1 (6 bases). Per germline, CDR1 SGDLS and CDR2 YYNGEE. V lost 6 bases and J 2 bases, leaving 14 bases between the germline ends. This CDR3 comprises 15 residues. The CDR3: CASNPGTPNTGELFF. The CDR3 DNA is TGTGCCAGCAACCCGGGGACACCAAACACCGGGGAGCTGTTTTTT.

The chain employs TRBV5-1 and TRBJ1-5; D not resolved. V was clipped by 0 bases and J by 4 bases, with 8 bases between them. Per the germline V gene, CDR1 is SGHRS and CDR2 is YFSETQ. This CDR3 contains 14 residues. CDR3 in amino acids: CASSLDGRNQPQHF. The CDR3 DNA sequence: TGCGCCAGCAGCTTGGATGGCAGAAATCAGCCCCAGCATTTT.

DNA of the CDR3: TGTGCCAGTAGTATAGTACAGGTCACAGATACGCAGTATTTT. It translates to CASSIVQVTDTQYF. The chain couples TRBV19 to TRBJ2-3; maybe TRBD1 (5 bases). With 1 base removed from V and 2 bases from J, the gap between germline ends came to 7 bases. This CDR3 contains 14 residues. Germline values: CDR1 LNHDA, CDR2 SQIVND (reference sequence). Using reference TRBV19 and TRBJ2-3 for the parts outside the CDR3, the full variable domain is DGGITQSPKYLFRKEGQNVTLSCEQNLNHDAMYWYRQDPGQGLRLIYYSQIVNDFQKGDIAEGYSVSREKKESFPLTVTSAQKNPTAFYLCASSIVQVTDTQYFGPGTRLTVL.

V and J are TRBV7-9 and TRBJ2-1, with 7 bases aligning to TRBD2. V lost 7 bases and J lost 4; bases outside the gene matches: 10. Germline loops: CDR1 SEHNR, CDR2 FQNEAQ (reference sequence). This CDR3 spans 15 amino acids. Here the CDR3 reads CASTRAGSTYNEQFF. The CDR3, as DNA: TGTGCCAGCACCCGAGCGGGGAGCACTTACAATGAGCAGTTCTTC.

The chain joins TRBV9 to TRBJ2-1; a possible D gene is TRBD1 (6 bases). V was pared by 0 bases and J by 5 bases, with 9 bases between. The CDR3 is 14 amino acids. Germline CDR1 reads SGDLS; CDR2 reads YYNGEE. The CDR3 is CASSVAGANNEQFF. The DNA of the CDR3 is TGTGCCAGCAGCGTAGCAGGGGCTAACAATGAGCAGTTCTTC.

In this sample, this clone turned up once. The J gene is TRBJ2-3, the V gene TRBV6-4; 15 bases line up with TRBD2. This CDR3 spans 18 amino acids. The trim removed 6 bases at V and 1 base at J, leaving 8 bases unmatched. From germline, CDR1 is MRHNA and CDR2 SNTAGT. CDR3 coding DNA: TGTGCCAGCAGGGGCGGGACTAGCGGGGGGTCCTGCACAGATACGCAGTATTTT. This encodes CASRGGTSGGSCTDTQYF.

The genes are TRBV7-2 and TRBJ2-2; the match to TRBD2 covers 8 bases. Germline V gene data show CDR1 as SGHTA and CDR2 as FQGNSA. The V segment lost 3 bases and the J segment 1 base; nucleotides outside the gene matches: 1. CDR3 length equals 15 residues. DNA of the CDR3: TGTGCCAGCAGCTTTAGCGGGGAGAACACCGGGGAGCTGTTTTTT. This translates into CASSFSGENTGELFF. The complete variable domain, with remaining parts taken from reference TRBV7-2 and TRBJ2-2, reads GAGVSQSPSNKVTEKGKDVELRCDPISGHTALYWYRQSLGQGLEFLIYFQGNSAPDKSGLPSDRFSAERTGGSVSTLTIQRTQQEDSAVYLCASSFSGENTGELFFGEGSRLTVL.

The chain joins TRBV20-1 to TRBJ1-2; a possible D gene is TRBD1 (6 bases). The germline gives CDR1 DFQATT, CDR2 SNEGSKA (reference sequence). This CDR3 comprises 11 residues. V was shortened by 2 bases and J by 8 bases, with 9 bases between the two germline ends. The CDR3 spells CSARSRGGYTF. CDR3 bases: TGCAGTGCTAGAAGCAGGGGAGGCTACACCTTC.

The rearrangement links TRBV18 to TRBJ1-2; D call uncertain. The CDR3 sequence is 15 residues long. Germline V gives CDR1 KGHSH, CDR2 LQKENI. V lost 1 base and J 4 bases, leaving 13 bases between the germline ends. The CDR3 sequence is CASSPQATEGYGYTF. The CDR3 coding sequence is TGTGCCAGCTCACCACAAGCCACTGAGGGCTATGGCTACACCTTC.